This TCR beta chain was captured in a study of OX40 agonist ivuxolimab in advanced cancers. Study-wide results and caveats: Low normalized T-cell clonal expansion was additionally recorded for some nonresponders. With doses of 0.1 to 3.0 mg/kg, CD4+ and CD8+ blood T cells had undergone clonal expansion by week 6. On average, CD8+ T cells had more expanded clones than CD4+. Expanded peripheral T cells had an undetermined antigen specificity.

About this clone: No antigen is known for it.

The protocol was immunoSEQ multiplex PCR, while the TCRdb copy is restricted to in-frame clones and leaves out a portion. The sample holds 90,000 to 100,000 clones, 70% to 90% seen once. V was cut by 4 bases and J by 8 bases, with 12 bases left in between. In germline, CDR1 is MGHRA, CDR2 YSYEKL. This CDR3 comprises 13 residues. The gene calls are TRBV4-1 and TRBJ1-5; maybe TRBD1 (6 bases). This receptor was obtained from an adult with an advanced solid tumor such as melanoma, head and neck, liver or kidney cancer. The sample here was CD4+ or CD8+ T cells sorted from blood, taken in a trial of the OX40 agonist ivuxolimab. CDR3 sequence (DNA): TGCGCCAGCAGCCGGGGGCGTTGGGAGCCCCAGCATTTT. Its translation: CASSRGRWEPQHF.